Each of the 24 T cell receptor beta chains below was sequenced from the same sample in a study of shared clonotypes between healthy human individuals. Sequencing was performed with immunoSEQ multiplex PCR; in TCRdb, only in-frame clones are kept and a portion is missing. The table has under 600,000 clones, roughly 95% seen once. Sample: naive CD4+ T cells sorted from blood. Subset described: CD45RA+ positively selected. The receptors shown here come from a woman in her 30s in good health.

This rearrangement joins TRBV27 to TRBJ2-7; D unclear. The CDR3 has 14 residues. CDR1 is MNHEY, CDR2 SMNVEV, per germline (reference sequence). V gave up 0 bases and J gave up 5 bases, with 11 bases separating them. The CDR3 loop reads CASSLSTRVHEQYF. The CDR3 bases are TGTGCCAGCAGTTTATCAACCCGGGTCCACGAGCAGTACTTC.

This rearrangement joins TRBV5-1 to TRBJ1-1, with a possible D match to TRBD1 (5 bases). CDR1 SGHRS and CDR2 YFSETQ come from the germline V gene. The V end was cut by 0 bases, the J end by 0 bases, with 9 bases between. The CDR3 runs to 15 residues. This CDR3 reads CASSLGGGMNTEAFF. CDR3 DNA sequence: TGCGCCAGCAGCTTGGGTGGGGGGATGAACACTGAAGCTTTCTTT.

The chain has TRBV27 and TRBJ1-1; no definite D call. This CDR3 contains 16 residues. Germline-derived CDR1 and CDR2 are MNHEY and SMNVEV (reference sequence). V shed 6 bases and J shed 0 bases, with 17 bases lying between them. The CDR3 protein is CASSPPTDLMNTEAFF. The DNA of the CDR3 is TGTGCCAGCAGCCCCCCAACAGACCTTATGAACACTGAAGCTTTCTTT.

The rearrangement joins TRBV28 to TRBJ2-7; TRBD2 aligns across 14 bases. CDR3 size: 19 residues. V gave up 5 bases and J gave up 2 bases; unmatched junction bases: 14. Germline assignment: CDR1 MDHEN and CDR2 SYDVKM. The CDR3: CASSPADSVGLAGAYEQYF. CDR3 DNA sequence: TGTGCCAGCAGTCCGGCGGACAGTGTGGGACTAGCGGGAGCCTACGAGCAGTACTTC.

The V call is TRBV6-4, the J call TRBJ2-1; 9 bases agree with TRBD2. The CDR3 covers 16 residues. Trimming took 0 bases from V and 8 from J; bases not matched to a gene: 8. The germline gives CDR1 MRHNA, CDR2 SNTAGT. This chain's CDR3 is CASSDSWREGHDEQFF. The CDR3 nucleotides are TGTGCCAGCAGTGACTCGTGGCGGGAGGGCCACGATGAGCAGTTCTTC.

The chain couples TRBV19 to TRBJ1-2; D might be TRBD1 (6 bases). Germline assignment: CDR1 LNHDA and CDR2 SQIVND (reference sequence). Trimming removed 5 bases from V and 5 bases from J, with 30 bases in between. The CDR3 consists of 19 residues. This CDR3 reads CASSPLPGTAAVGAYGYTF. The DNA for the CDR3 is TGTGCCAGTAGTCCTCTCCCGGGGACGGCAGCTGTGGGGGCTTATGGCTACACCTTC.

V gene TRBV28 combines with J gene TRBJ2-3; TRBD2 matches at 12 bases. The germline V gene encodes CDR1 MDHEN and CDR2 SYDVKM. V lost 4 bases to trimming and J lost 5 bases; unmatched junction nucleotides: 16. This CDR3 contains 19 residues. The CDR3 region is CASSSPRGLAGSRRDTQYF. In DNA form, the CDR3 reads TGTGCCAGCAGTTCCCCCCGTGGACTAGCGGGGTCCCGGAGAGATACGCAGTATTTT.

V gene TRBV29-1 combines with J gene TRBJ2-7; D may match TRBD1 or TRBD2 (6 bases each). Germline V gene data show CDR1 as SQVTM and CDR2 as ANQGSEA. Trimming shortened V by 3 bases and J by 12 bases, and 21 bases separated the two germline ends. The CDR3 has 13 amino acids. The CDR3 sequence: CSVEWGAGDIRYF. The CDR3 bases are TGCAGCGTTGAGTGGGGGGCAGGGGACATTCGGTACTTC.

The chain links TRBV29-1 to TRBJ2-3; D possibly uses TRBD1 or TRBD2 (6 bases each). CDR1 is SQVTM and CDR2 is ANQGSEA in the germline V gene. The V end lost 5 bases, the J end lost 7 bases, and 22 bases lay between the germline ends. The CDR3 covers 15 residues. CDR3 residues: CSVSRPEGGTNTQYF. For the CDR3, the DNA is TGCAGCGTTTCACGACCTGAGGGGGGCACGAATACGCAGTATTTT.

This clone showed up just once. The rearrangement joins TRBV15 to TRBJ2-4; TRBD2 aligns across 9 bases. Trimming cost V 3 bases and J 16 bases; bases outside gene matches: 19. The CDR3 consists of 16 residues. CDR1 and CDR2 from the germline V gene are LNHNV and YYDKDF (reference sequence). The CDR3, as DNA: TGTGCCACCAGCAGCGGTACGCTAGCGGGAATTAAAGGTAGCTACTTC. This codes for CATSSGTLAGIKGSYF.

This chain uses TRBV7-3 with TRBJ2-1; D is undetermined. V lost 0 bases to trimming and J lost 5 bases, with 14 bases between them. The germline V gene encodes CDR1 SGHTA and CDR2 FQGTGA. This CDR3 is built from 16 residues. Here the CDR3 reads CASSLTGLARNNEQFF. DNA for the CDR3: TGTGCCAGCAGCTTAACTGGCTTGGCTCGAAACAATGAGCAGTTCTTC.

The chain links TRBV7-3 to TRBJ2-4; 14 nucleotides line up with TRBD2. The germline CDR1 and CDR2 sequences are SGHTA and FQGTGA. V lost 0 bases to trimming and J lost 7 bases; unmatched junction nucleotides: 2. This CDR3 region has 16 residues. The CDR3 is CASSLTGTSGSNIQYF. CDR3 coding DNA: TGTGCCAGCAGCTTAACCGGGACTAGCGGGAGTAACATTCAGTACTTC.

This clone was observed a single time. The chain is built from TRBV6-5 and TRBJ1-1; maybe TRBD1 (6 bases). Germline-derived CDR1 and CDR2 are MNHEY and SVGAGI. CDR3 length equals 15 residues. V gave up 6 bases and J gave up 0 bases, with 14 bases separating them. CDR3 amino acids: CASSVLGQLNTEAFF. The CDR3 DNA reads TGTGCCAGCAGCGTTCTAGGACAGTTGAACACTGAAGCTTTCTTT.

The rearrangement links TRBV29-1 to TRBJ2-6, with no clear D. Trimming removed 6 bases from V and 1 base from J, with 10 bases in between. This CDR3 is 14 amino acids long. Germline V gene sequence: CDR1 SQVTM, CDR2 ANQGSEA. CDR3 in DNA: TGCAGCGTCACCCACACTTCTGGGGCCAACGTCCTGACTTTC. It yields the protein CSVTHTSGANVLTF.

The chain joins TRBV11-2 to TRBJ2-1; no firm D call. Germline CDR1 is SGHAT and CDR2 is FQNNGV. The CDR3 contains 14 residues. Deletions cut 4 bases from V and 6 bases from J, with 13 bases between. The CDR3 sequence is CASSSGVLSNEQFF. The CDR3 DNA is TGTGCCAGCAGCTCTGGAGTCCTGTCCAATGAGCAGTTCTTC.

This chain joins TRBV7-9 and TRBJ2-7; TRBD2 matches at 9 bases. This CDR3 has 15 residues. Trimming took 5 bases from V and 3 from J; bases not matched to a gene: 8. Germline V gene lookup returns CDR1 SEHNR and CDR2 FQNEAQ (reference sequence). CDR3 bases: TGTGCCAGCAGCCCGGGGACTAGCTTTCGCTACGAGCAGTACTTC. This sequence encodes CASSPGTSFRYEQYF.

The chain uses TRBV7-9 and TRBJ2-1; 9 positions match TRBD2. CDR1 is SEHNR and CDR2 is FQNEAQ in the germline V gene (reference sequence). Unmatched junction bases numbered 10, after V lost 3 bases and J lost 10 bases. The CDR3 loop spans 15 amino acids. CDR3 protein: CASSLSSGNQKEQFF. In DNA, the CDR3 is TGTGCCAGCAGCTTGTCTAGCGGGAATCAGAAGGAGCAGTTCTTC.

The rearrangement uses TRBV7-3 and TRBJ2-2; D perhaps matches TRBD2 (6 bases). Trimming shortened V by 5 bases and J by 5 bases, and 18 bases separated the two germline ends. This CDR3 is 16 amino acids long. Looked up from germline, CDR1 is SGHTA and CDR2 is FQGTGA. The CDR3 nucleotides read TGTGCCAGCAGCCCAGCTATCGGGAGAGAAACCGGGGAGCTGTTTTTT. This gives the protein CASSPAIGRETGELFF.

The chain joins TRBV7-8 to TRBJ1-1; D is uncertain. Germline CDR1 reads SGHVS; CDR2 reads FQNEAQ. Trimming cost V 2 bases and J 5 bases, with 9 bases left between them. CDR3 length: 13 residues. In DNA form, the CDR3 reads TGTGCCAGCAGCTTACGCGACTGGACTGAAGCTTTCTTT. Translating gives CASSLRDWTEAFF.

V is TRBV29-1 and J is TRBJ2-7; D remains unclear. This CDR3 is 12 amino acids long. CDR1 and CDR2 (germline): SQVTM, ANQGSEA. Trimming removed 3 bases from V and 4 bases from J, with 10 bases in between. The CDR3 DNA reads TGCAGCGTTGAGACGGCCCCGTACGAGCAGTACTTC. Protein: CSVETAPYEQYF.

This chain uses TRBV5-1 with TRBJ1-1; TRBD1 is a possible D gene (5 bases). CDR1 and CDR2 from the germline V gene are SGHRS and YFSETQ. The CDR3 runs to 15 residues. Trimming removed 4 bases at V and 5 bases at J, with 18 bases between. The CDR3 nucleotides read TGCGCCAGCAGCACGGGGACGCCGCTAGGGACTGAAGCTTTCTTT. This encodes CASSTGTPLGTEAFF.

The J gene is TRBJ2-5, the V gene TRBV5-1; TRBD1 matches at 10 bases. The CDR3 has 16 amino acids. Germline CDR1 reads SGHRS; CDR2 reads YFSETQ. V was clipped by 0 bases and J by 4 bases; unmatched bases: 6. The CDR3 nucleotides read TGCGCCAGCAGCTTGGTGATTGGGACAGGGGCAGAGACCCAGTACTTC. Translating it yields CASSLVIGTGAETQYF.

J is TRBJ1-5 and V is TRBV27; a possible D gene is TRBD1 (6 bases). CDR1 is MNHEY and CDR2 is SMNVEV in the germline V gene (reference sequence). The CDR3 sequence is 14 residues long. V lost 6 bases to trimming and J lost 6 bases, with 15 bases between them. The CDR3 DNA follows: TGTGCCAGCAGGTCGGGCAGGGGCGGTCAGCCCCAGCATTTT. Translating it yields CASRSGRGGQPQHF.

The J gene is TRBJ2-5, the V gene TRBV10-3, with TRBD1 identical over 8 bases. J gave up 1 base and V 10 bases, and 5 bases lay outside the gene matches. The CDR3 spans 13 residues. Per germline, CDR1 ENHRY and CDR2 SYGVKD. CDR3 DNA sequence: TGTGCCACCACAGGGGGAGCCCAAGAGACCCAGTACTTC. It yields the protein CATTGGAQETQYF.